This T cell receptor (beta chain) was recovered during a study of T cell repertoires in cytomegalovirus infection. As for the study in general: HLA-C-restricted CMV epitopes, recently identified, and well-studied HLA-B-restricted ones were used by the study. Regarding the study as a whole: Frequencies of public TCR beta families were cumulated, and this identified carriers of CMV plus the relevant HLA. CMV-specific TCR beta clonotypes restricted by HLA-C dominated the ex vivo response.

This clonotype has a count of ten or more. What it binds is not known. CDR1 and CDR2 (germline): SGHTA, FQGNSA. The length of the CDR3 is 16 residues. V dropped 4 bases and J dropped 5; count of bases not matched to a gene: 8. TCRdb re-analysed the reads in MiXCR, keeping a single row per CDR3 protein. The profile shows hundreds of thousands of distinct CDR3 sequences, around 35% of them singletons. The sequences come from cultured PBMCs, collected from culture after CMV antigen stimulation. The TCR sequence derives from a human donor in good health (CMV status not recorded). Some clones in this sample may be carry-over from other donors' samples. V usage is TRBV7-2 and J usage is TRBJ2-2; TRBD1 aligns across 9 bases. The CDR3 reads CASSYAGQGLTGELFF. In DNA form, the CDR3 reads TGTGCCAGCAGCTACGCGGGACAGGGATTAACCGGGGAGCTGTTTTTT.